This TCR beta chain derives from a study of T cell repertoires in cytomegalovirus infection. Study in general: Public TCR beta signature analysis indicated the presence of both CMV infection and matching HLA type.

Overall study findings and caveats: HLA-C-restricted CMV clonotypes gave the most frequent clonotype in two of eight donors. Individuals carrying CMV plus the relevant HLA were identified by cumulative frequency of public TCR beta families.

Germline V CDR1 and CDR2: KGHDR, SFDVKD. CDR3 length: 14 amino acids. V lost 7 bases, J lost 6 bases, and 17 bases lay in between. For this clonotype: What it binds is unknown.

One entry per CDR3 protein results from TCRdb running MiXCR on the reads. Of over 150,000 distinct CDR3 sequences in the sample, 17% are singletons; the top ten hold approximately 26%. The sample taken for sequencing was CD8+ T cells from PBMCs. The clonotype originates from a human donor in good health (CMV status not recorded). Some clones in this sample may be carry-over from other donors' samples. V usage is TRBV24-1 and J usage is TRBJ1-1; D call uncertain. CDR3 loop: CATSSGSSGAEAFF. The CDR3 nucleotides read TGTGCCACCAGCTCGGGGTCCTCGGGTGCTGAAGCTTTCTTT.